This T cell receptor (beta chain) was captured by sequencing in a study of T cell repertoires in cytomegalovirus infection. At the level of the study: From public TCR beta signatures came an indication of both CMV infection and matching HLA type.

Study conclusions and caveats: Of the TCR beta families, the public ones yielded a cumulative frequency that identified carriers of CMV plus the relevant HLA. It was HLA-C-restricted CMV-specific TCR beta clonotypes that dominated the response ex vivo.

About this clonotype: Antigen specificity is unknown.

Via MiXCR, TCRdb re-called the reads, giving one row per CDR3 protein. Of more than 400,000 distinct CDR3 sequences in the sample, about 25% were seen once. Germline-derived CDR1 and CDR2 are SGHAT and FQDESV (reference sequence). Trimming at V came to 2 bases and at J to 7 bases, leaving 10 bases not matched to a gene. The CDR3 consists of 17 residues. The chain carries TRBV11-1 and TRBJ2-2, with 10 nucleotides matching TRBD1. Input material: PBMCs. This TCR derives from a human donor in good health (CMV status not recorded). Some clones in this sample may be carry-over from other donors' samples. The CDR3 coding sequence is TGTGCCAGCAGCTTATATCCTCCGGGACAGGGGATCGGGGAGCTGTTTTTT. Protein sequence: CASSLYPPGQGIGELFF.